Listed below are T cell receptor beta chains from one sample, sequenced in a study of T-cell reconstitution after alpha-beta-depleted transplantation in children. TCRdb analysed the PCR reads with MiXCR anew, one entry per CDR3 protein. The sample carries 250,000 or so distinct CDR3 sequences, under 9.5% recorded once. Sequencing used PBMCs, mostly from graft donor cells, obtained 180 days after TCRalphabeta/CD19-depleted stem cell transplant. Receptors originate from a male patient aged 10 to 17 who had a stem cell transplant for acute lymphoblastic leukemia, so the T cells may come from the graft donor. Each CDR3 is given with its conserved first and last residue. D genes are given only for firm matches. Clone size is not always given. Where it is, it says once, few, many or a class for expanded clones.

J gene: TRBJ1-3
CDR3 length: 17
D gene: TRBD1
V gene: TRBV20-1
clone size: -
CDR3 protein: CSAPRTGNLLTGNTIYF
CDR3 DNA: TGCAGTGCCCCGAGGACAGGGAATCTTTTAACTGGAAACACCATATATTTT

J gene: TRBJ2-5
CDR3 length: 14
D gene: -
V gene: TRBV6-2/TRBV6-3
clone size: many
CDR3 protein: CASSYSSSGETQYF
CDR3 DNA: TGTGCCAGCAGTTACTCATCGTCCGGGGAGACCCAGTACTTC

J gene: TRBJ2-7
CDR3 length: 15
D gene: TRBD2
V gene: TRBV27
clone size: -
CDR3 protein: CASSLATSGRFEQYF
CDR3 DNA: TGTGCCAGCAGTCTAGCGACTAGCGGGAGGTTCGAGCAGTACTTC

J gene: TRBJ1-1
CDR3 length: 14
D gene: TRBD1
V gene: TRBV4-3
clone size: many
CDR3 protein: CASSLLQGKTEAFF
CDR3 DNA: TGCGCCAGCAGCCTGTTACAGGGGAAGACTGAAGCTTTCTTT

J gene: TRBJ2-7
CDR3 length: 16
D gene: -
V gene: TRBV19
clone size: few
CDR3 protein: CASSMGAGSNSYEQYF
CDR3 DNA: TGTGCCAGTAGTATGGGTGCAGGAAGTAACTCCTACGAGCAGTACTTC

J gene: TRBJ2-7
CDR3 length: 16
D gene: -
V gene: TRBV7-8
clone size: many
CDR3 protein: CASSFSGTEISYEQYF
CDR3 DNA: TGTGCCAGCAGTTTTTCCGGGACGGAAATCTCCTACGAGCAGTACTTC

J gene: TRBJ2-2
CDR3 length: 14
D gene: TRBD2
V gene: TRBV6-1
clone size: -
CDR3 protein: CASGLAGNTGELFF
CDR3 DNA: TGTGCCAGCGGACTAGCGGGAAACACCGGGGAGCTGTTTTTT

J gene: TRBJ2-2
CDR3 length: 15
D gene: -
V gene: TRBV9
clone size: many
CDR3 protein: CASSSEIGGTGELFF
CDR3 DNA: TGTGCCAGCAGCTCAGAGATAGGGGGGACCGGGGAGCTGTTTTTT

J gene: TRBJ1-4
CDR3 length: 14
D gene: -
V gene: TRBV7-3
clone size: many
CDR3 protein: CASSWGGLEEKLFF
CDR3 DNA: TGTGCCAGCAGCTGGGGCGGTTTGGAGGAAAAACTGTTTTTT

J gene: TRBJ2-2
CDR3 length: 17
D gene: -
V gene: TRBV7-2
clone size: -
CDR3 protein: CASSLVAGRPGTGELFF
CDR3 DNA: TGTGCCAGCAGCTTAGTCGCGGGCCGGCCTGGAACCGGGGAGCTGTTTTTT

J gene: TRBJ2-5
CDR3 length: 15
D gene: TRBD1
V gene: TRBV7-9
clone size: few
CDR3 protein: CASTRTGDPLETQYF
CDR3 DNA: TGTGCCAGCACCCGGACAGGGGACCCCTTGGAGACCCAGTACTTC

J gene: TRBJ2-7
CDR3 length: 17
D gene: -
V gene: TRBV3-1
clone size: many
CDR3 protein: CASSQAGSFRGAYEQYF
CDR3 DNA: TGTGCCAGCAGCCAAGCTGGATCGTTCCGCGGGGCCTACGAGCAGTACTTC

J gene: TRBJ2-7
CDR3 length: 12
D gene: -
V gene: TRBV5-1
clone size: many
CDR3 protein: CASRGPTYEQYF
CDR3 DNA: TGCGCCAGCAGAGGCCCCACCTACGAGCAGTACTTC

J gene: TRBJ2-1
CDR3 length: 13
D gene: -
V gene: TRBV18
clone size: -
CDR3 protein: CASSPREFNEQFF
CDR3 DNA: TGTGCCAGCTCACCACGAGAATTCAATGAGCAGTTCTTC

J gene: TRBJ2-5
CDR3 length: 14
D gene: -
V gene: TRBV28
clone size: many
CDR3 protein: CASSLWTAQETQYF
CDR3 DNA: TGTGCCAGCAGTCTCTGGACAGCACAAGAGACCCAGTACTTC

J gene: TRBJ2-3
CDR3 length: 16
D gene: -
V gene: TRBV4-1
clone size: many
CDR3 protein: CASSHFDGRGTDTQYF
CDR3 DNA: TGCGCCAGCAGCCACTTCGACGGTCGGGGCACAGATACGCAGTATTTT

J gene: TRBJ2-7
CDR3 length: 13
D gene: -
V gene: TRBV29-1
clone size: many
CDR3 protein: CSVKSTSSYEQYF
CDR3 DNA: TGCAGCGTTAAAAGTACGAGCTCCTACGAGCAGTACTTC

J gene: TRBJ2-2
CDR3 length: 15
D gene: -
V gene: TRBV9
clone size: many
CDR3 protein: CASSVAVGDTGELFF
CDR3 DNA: TGTGCCAGCAGCGTAGCGGTGGGTGACACCGGGGAGCTGTTTTTT

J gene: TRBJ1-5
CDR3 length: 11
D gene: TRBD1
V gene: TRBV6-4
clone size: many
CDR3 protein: CASNNRDRNHF
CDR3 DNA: TGTGCCAGCAACAACCGGGACAGAAATCATTTT

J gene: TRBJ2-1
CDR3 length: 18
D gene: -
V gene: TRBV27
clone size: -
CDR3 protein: CASTLSGYRSYNPNEQFF
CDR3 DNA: TGTGCCAGCACTTTATCAGGTTACAGGTCATATAACCCGAATGAGCAGTTCTTC

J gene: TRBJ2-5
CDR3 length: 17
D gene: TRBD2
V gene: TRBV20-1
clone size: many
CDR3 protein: CSARAVPTSPVQETQYF
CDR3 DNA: TGCAGTGCTAGAGCCGTGCCGACTAGCCCAGTTCAAGAGACCCAGTACTTC

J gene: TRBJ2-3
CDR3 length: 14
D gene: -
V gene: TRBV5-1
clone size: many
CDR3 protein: CASSPRLDPDTQYF
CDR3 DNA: TGCGCCAGCAGCCCCAGACTAGATCCAGATACGCAGTATTTT

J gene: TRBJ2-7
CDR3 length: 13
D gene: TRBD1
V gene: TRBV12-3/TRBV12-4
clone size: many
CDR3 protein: CASTAGGGYEQYF
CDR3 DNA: TGTGCCAGCACCGCAGGGGGCGGCTACGAGCAGTACTTC

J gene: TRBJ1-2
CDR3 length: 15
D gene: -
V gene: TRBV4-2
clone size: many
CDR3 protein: CASSQEGGLRYGYTF
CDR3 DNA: TGTGCCAGCAGCCAAGAGGGTGGGCTCCGCTATGGCTACACCTTC

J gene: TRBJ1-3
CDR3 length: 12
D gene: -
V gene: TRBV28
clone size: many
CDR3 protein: CASSGQGNTIYF
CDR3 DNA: TGTGCCAGCAGCGGGCAGGGGAACACCATATATTTT

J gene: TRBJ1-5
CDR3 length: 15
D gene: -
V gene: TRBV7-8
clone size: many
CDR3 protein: CASSLSRGYNQPQHF
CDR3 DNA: TGTGCCAGCAGCTTATCCAGGGGTTACAATCAGCCCCAGCATTTT

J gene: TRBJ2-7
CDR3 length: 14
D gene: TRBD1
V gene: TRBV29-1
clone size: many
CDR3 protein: CSVDSQGAPYEQYF
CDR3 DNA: TGCAGCGTCGATTCACAGGGGGCGCCCTACGAGCAGTACTTC